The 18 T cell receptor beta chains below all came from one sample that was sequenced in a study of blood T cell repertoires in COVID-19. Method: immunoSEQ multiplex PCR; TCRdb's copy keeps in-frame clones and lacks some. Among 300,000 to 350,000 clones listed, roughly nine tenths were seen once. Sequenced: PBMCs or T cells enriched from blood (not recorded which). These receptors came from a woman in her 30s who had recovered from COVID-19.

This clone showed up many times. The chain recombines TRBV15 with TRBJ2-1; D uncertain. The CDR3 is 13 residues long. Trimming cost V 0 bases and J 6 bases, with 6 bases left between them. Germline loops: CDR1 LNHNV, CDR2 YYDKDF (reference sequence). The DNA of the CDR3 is TGTGCCACCAGCAGAGATAACGGCAATGAGCAGTTCTTC. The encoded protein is CATSRDNGNEQFF.

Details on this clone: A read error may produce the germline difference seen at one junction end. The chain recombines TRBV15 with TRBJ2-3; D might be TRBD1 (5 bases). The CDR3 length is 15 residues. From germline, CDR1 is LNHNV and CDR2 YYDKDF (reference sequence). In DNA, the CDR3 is TGTGCCACCACCAGACAGACTTCTAGCACAGATACGCAGTATTTT. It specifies CATTRQTSSTDTQYF.

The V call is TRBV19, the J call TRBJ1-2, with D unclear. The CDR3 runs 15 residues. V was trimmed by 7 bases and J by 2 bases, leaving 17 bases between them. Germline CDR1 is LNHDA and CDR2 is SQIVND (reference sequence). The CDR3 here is CASKAEGTLNYGYTF. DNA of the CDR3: TGTGCCAGTAAGGCAGAGGGTACCTTAAACTATGGCTACACCTTC.

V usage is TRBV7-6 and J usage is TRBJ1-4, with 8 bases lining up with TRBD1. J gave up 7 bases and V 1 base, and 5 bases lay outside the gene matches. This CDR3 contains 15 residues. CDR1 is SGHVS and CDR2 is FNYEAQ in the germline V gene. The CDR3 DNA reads TGTGCCAGCAGCTTAGGGACAGGGAGAAGTGAAAAACTGTTTTTT. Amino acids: CASSLGTGRSEKLFF. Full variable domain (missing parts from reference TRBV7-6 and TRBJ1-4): GAGVSQSPRYKVTKRGQDVALRCDPISGHVSLYWYRQALGQGPEFLTYFNYEAQQDKSGLPNDRFSAERPEGSISTLTIQRTEQRDSAMYRCASSLGTGRSEKLFFGSGTQLSVL.

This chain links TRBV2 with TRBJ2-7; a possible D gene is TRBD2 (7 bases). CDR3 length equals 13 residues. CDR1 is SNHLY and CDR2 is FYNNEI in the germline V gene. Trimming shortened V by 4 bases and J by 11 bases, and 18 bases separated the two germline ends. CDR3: CASSGGGPLKEYF. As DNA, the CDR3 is TGTGCCAGCAGTGGGGGGGGCCCCCTCAAGGAGTACTTC.

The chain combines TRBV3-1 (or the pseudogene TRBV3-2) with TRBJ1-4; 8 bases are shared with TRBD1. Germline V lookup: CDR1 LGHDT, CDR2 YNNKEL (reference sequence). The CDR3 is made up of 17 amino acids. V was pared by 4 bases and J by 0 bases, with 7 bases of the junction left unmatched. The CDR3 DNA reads TGTGCCAGCAGCCCGGGGACAGGAGATGCAACTAATGAAAAACTGTTTTTT. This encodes CASSPGTGDATNEKLFF.

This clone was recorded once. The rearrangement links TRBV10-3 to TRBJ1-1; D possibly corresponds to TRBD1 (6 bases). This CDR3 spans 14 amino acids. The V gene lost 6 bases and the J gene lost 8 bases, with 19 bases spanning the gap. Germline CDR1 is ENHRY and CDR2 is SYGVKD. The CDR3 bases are TGTGCCATCAGAAACCTACAGGGATTGGGGGAAGCTTTCTTT. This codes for CAIRNLQGLGEAFF.

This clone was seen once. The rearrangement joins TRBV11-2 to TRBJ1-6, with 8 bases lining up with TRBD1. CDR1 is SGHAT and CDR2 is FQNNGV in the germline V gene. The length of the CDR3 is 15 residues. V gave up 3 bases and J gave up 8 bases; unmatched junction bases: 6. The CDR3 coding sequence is TGTGCCAGCAGCTTTCGCGGGACAGGCCATTCACCCCTCCACTTT. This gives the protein CASSFRGTGHSPLHF.

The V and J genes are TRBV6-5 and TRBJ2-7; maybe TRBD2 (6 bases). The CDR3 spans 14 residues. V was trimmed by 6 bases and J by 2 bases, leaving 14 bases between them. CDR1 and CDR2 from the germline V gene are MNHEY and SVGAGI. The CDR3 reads CASSHRDFTYEQYF. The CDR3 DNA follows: TGTGCCAGCAGCCACCGGGACTTCACCTACGAGCAGTACTTC.

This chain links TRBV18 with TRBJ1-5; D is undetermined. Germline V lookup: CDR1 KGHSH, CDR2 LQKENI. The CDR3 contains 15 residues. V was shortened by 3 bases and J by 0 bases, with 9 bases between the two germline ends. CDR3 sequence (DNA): TGTGCCAGCTCACCCTATAAAGATAGCAATCAGCCCCAGCATTTT. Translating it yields CASSPYKDSNQPQHF.

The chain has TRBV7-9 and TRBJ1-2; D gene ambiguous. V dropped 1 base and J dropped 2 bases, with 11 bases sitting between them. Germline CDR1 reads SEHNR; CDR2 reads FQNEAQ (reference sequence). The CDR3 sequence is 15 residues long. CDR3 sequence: CASSLGANPNYGYTF. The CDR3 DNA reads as TGTGCCAGCAGCTTAGGGGCGAACCCCAACTATGGCTACACCTTC. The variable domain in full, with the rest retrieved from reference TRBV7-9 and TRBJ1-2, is DTGVSQNPRHKITKRGQNVTFRCDPISEHNRLYWYRQTLGQGPEFLTYFQNEAQLEKSRLLSDRFSAERPKGSFSTLEIQRTEQGDSAMYLCASSLGANPNYGYTFGSGTRLTVV.

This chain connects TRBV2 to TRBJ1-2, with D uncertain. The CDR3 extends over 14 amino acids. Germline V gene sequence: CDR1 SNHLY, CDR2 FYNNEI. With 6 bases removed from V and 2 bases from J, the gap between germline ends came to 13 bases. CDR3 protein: CASRSGNSNYGYTF. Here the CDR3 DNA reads TGTGCCAGCAGGTCCGGGAATTCCAACTATGGCTACACCTTC.

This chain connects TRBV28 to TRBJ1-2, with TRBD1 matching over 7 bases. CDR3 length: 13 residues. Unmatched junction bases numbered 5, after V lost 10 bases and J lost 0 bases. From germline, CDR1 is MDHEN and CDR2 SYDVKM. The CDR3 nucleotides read TGTGCCATCAGGGGGAGCCCTAACTATGGCTACACCTTC. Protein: CAIRGSPNYGYTF.

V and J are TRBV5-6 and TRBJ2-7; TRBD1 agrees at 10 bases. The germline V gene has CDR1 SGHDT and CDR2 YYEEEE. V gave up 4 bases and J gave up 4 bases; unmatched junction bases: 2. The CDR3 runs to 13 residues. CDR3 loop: CASSVDRGYEQYF. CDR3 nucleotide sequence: TGTGCCAGCAGCGTGGACAGGGGGTACGAGCAGTACTTC.

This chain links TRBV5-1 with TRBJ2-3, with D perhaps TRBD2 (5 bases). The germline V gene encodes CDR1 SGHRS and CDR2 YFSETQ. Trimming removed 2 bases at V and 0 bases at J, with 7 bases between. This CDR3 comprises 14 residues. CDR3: CASSLQRSTDTQYF. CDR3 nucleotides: TGCGCCAGCAGCTTACAGCGGAGCACAGATACGCAGTATTTT.

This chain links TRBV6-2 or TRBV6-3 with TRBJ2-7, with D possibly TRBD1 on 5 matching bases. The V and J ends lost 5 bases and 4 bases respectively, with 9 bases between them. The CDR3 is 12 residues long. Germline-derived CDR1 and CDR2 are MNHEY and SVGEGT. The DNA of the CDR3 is TGTGCCAGCAGTCCCGGACAATACGAGCAGTACTTC. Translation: CASSPGQYEQYF.

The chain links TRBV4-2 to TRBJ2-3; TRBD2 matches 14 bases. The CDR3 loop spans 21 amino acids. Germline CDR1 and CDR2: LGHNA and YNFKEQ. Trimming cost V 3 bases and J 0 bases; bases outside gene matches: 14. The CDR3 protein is CASSQDWSTSGGAYSTDTQYF. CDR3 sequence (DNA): TGTGCCAGCAGCCAGGACTGGTCGACTAGCGGGGGGGCTTATAGCACAGATACGCAGTATTTT.

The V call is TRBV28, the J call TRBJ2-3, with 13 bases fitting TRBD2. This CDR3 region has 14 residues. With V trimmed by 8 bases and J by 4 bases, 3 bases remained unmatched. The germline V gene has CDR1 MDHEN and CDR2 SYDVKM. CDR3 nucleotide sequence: TGTGCCAGCCAGACTAGCGGGGGGCCAGATACGCAGTATTTT. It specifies CASQTSGGPDTQYF.